This T cell receptor beta chain stems from a study of T cells after posttransplantation cyclophosphamide. The table came from immunoSEQ multiplex PCR; TCRdb's copy has only in-frame clones and leaves some out. The repertoire consists of around 66,000 clones, with 93% occurring once and the leading ten covering roughly 2.9%. Looked up from germline, CDR1 is SEHNR and CDR2 is FQNEAQ (reference sequence). The V gene end was trimmed by 11 bases and the J gene end by 6 bases; junction bases not matched to a gene: 17. The CDR3 sequence is 15 residues long. The V gene is TRBV7-9, the J gene TRBJ1-1; 8 nucleotides line up with TRBD1. The sample taken for sequencing was PBMCs. This receptor was identified in a woman under 40 in good health and a related stem cell transplant donor. CDR3 residues: CAFLADRGFSAEAFF. The DNA of the CDR3 is TGTGCCTTCTTGGCCGACAGGGGTTTCAGTGCTGAAGCTTTCTTT.